The 27 T cell receptor beta chains reported below all come from one sample, sequenced in a study of chemoradiotherapy in HPV16-positive cancers (dated by TCRdb to about 2022). Library preparation used the immunoSEQ multiplex PCR assay. TCRdb carries this immuneACCESS record with in-frame sequences only. Its versions omit some clonotypes, under half of them owing to an unresolved V gene in the studies checked, with the rest unexplained. Counted in this sample were more than 10,000 clones; 86% of them appeared once. Roughly 2.8% of the sample is taken by the ten largest. The sequences come from blood, collected from a patient who underwent chemoradiotherapy. These receptors were taken from a human donor with HPV-associated anogenital cancer.

The chain couples TRBV5-4 to TRBJ2-1; D gene unclear. Germline values: CDR1 SGHNT, CDR2 YYREEE (reference sequence). CDR3 length: 11 amino acids. V lost 3 bases, J lost 8 bases, and 6 bases lay in between. As DNA, the CDR3 is TGTGCCAGCAGCTACGAGGATGAGCAGTTCTTC. It encodes CASSYEDEQFF.

This clone was observed once. This rearrangement joins TRBV27 to TRBJ1-2; 8 nucleotides line up with TRBD1. Trimming cost V 2 bases and J 8 bases; bases outside gene matches: 7. This CDR3 region has 14 residues. CDR1 MNHEY and CDR2 SMNVEV come from the germline V gene (reference sequence). The CDR3 region is CASSLGQGLGGYTF. CDR3 DNA sequence: TGTGCCAGCAGTTTAGGACAGGGACTGGGCGGCTACACCTTC.

The chain is built from TRBV11-2 and TRBJ2-7; D remains ambiguous. Germline assignment: CDR1 SGHAT and CDR2 FQNNGV. This CDR3 has 11 amino acids. With 3 bases removed from V and 5 bases from J, the gap between germline ends came to 5 bases. For the CDR3, the DNA is TGTGCCAGCAGCTTGTGGGACGAGCAGTACTTC. Residues: CASSLWDEQYF.

The chain recombines TRBV6-6 with TRBJ2-3; tentative D call: TRBD2 (6 bases). Germline V CDR1 and CDR2: MNHNY, SVGAGI (reference sequence). The CDR3 runs to 15 residues. Trimming took 6 bases from V and 3 from J, leaving 16 bases between them. This CDR3 reads CASRNSGHGTDTQYF. In DNA, the CDR3 is TGTGCCAGCAGAAATAGCGGCCACGGGACAGATACGCAGTATTTT.

The V and J genes are TRBV19 and TRBJ2-5, with 13 bases lining up with TRBD2. Germline V gene sequence: CDR1 LNHDA, CDR2 SQIVND (reference sequence). J lost 3 bases, V lost 0 bases, and 7 bases had no gene match. The CDR3 extends over 18 amino acids. The CDR3 nucleotides are TGTGCCAGTAGTATAGATACCGTGACTAGCGGGGGGAAAGAGACCCAGTACTTC. Its protein product is CASSIDTVTSGGKETQYF. Together with reference TRBV19 and TRBJ2-5, the CDR3 gives the full variable domain: DGGITQSPKYLFRKEGQNVTLSCEQNLNHDAMYWYRQDPGQGLRLIYYSQIVNDFQKGDIAEGYSVSREKKESFPLTVTSAQKNPTAFYLCASSIDTVTSGGKETQYFGPGTRLLVL.

V and J are TRBV7-2 and TRBJ1-4, with 7 bases matching TRBD1. V lost 5 bases, J lost 3 bases, and 6 bases stayed unmatched. Germline loops: CDR1 SGHTA, CDR2 FQGNSA. This CDR3 has 15 residues. The CDR3 spells CASSGHRGANEKLFF. Written as DNA, the CDR3 is TGTGCCAGCAGCGGCCACAGGGGTGCTAATGAAAAACTGTTTTTT. Drawing the rest from reference TRBV7-2 and TRBJ1-4, the complete variable domain is GAGVSQSPSNKVTEKGKDVELRCDPISGHTALYWYRQSLGQGLEFLIYFQGNSAPDKSGLPSDRFSAERTGGSVSTLTIQRTQQEDSAVYLCASSGHRGANEKLFFGSGTQLSVL.

This clone was detected once. V gene TRBV2 combines with J gene TRBJ2-2; no clear D gene. CDR1 and CDR2 (germline): SNHLY, FYNNEI. The V and J ends lost 3 bases and 7 bases respectively, with 15 bases between them. The CDR3 contains 15 residues. The CDR3 is CASSDPFFRSGELFF. The CDR3 region has the DNA TGTGCCAGCAGTGACCCGTTCTTCCGCAGCGGGGAGCTGTTTTTT. The whole variable domain, filled in from reference TRBV2 and TRBJ2-2, reads EPEVTQTPSHQVTQMGQEVILRCVPISNHLYFYWYRQILGQKVEFLVSFYNNEISEKSEIFDDQFSVERPDGSNFTLKIRSTKLEDSAMYFCASSDPFFRSGELFFGEGSRLTVL.

This chain joins TRBV5-1 and TRBJ1-2; D call uncertain. CDR3 size: 15 residues. Germline assignment: CDR1 SGHRS and CDR2 YFSETQ. The V end lost 1 base, the J end lost 4 bases, and 14 bases lay between the germline ends. CDR3 DNA: TGCGCCAGCAGCTTGTCCCCGGGGAGGAGCTATGGCTACACCTTC. Amino acids: CASSLSPGRSYGYTF.

The V call is TRBV19, the J call TRBJ1-3; no definite D call. This CDR3 comprises 14 residues. V lost 2 bases, J lost 0 bases, and 5 bases lay in between. Germline lookup yields CDR1 LNHDA and CDR2 SQIVND (reference sequence). This chain's CDR3 is CASSISVSGNTIYF. In DNA form, the CDR3 reads TGTGCCAGTAGTATATCTGTCTCTGGAAACACCATATATTTT. The full variable domain, rest sourced from reference TRBV19 and TRBJ1-3, is DGGITQSPKYLFRKEGQNVTLSCEQNLNHDAMYWYRQDPGQGLRLIYYSQIVNDFQKGDIAEGYSVSREKKESFPLTVTSAQKNPTAFYLCASSISVSGNTIYFGEGSWLTVV.

This sequence joins TRBV7-3 and TRBJ2-5; TRBD2 agrees at 9 bases. CDR3 length: 15 residues. Germline V gene lookup returns CDR1 SGHTA and CDR2 FQGTGA. The V and J ends lost 5 bases and 5 bases, in that order; junction bases with no gene match: 9. The CDR3: CASSLAGGQGETQYF. The CDR3 region has the DNA TGTGCCAGCAGCCTGGCGGGGGGGCAGGGCGAGACCCAGTACTTC.

The V gene is TRBV14, the J gene TRBJ2-7; D unresolved. The CDR3 runs to 13 residues. V was clipped by 0 bases and J by 3 bases, with 6 bases between them. Germline assignment: CDR1 SGHDN and CDR2 FVKESK. CDR3 sequence reads: CASSQEVNYEQYF. The CDR3 DNA sequence: TGTGCCAGCAGCCAAGAGGTGAACTACGAGCAGTACTTC.

The rearrangement uses TRBV4-1 and TRBJ2-1; a weak D match, TRBD2 (7 bases). The V and J ends lost 4 bases and 5 bases respectively, with 15 bases between them. The germline V gene encodes CDR1 MGHRA and CDR2 YSYEKL. This CDR3 has 15 amino acids. This CDR3 reads CASSRGGPSNNEQFF. CDR3 DNA: TGCGCCAGCAGCCGGGGGGGCCCTTCCAACAATGAGCAGTTCTTC.

The genes are TRBV27 and TRBJ2-7, with D perhaps TRBD1 or TRBD2 (6 bases each). The CDR3 extends over 14 amino acids. The V gene lost 8 bases and the J gene lost 1 base, with 15 bases spanning the gap. Germline CDR1 reads MNHEY; CDR2 reads SMNVEV (reference sequence). As DNA, the CDR3 is TGTGCCAGCGCCGGGGGCATACTTTCCTACGAGCAGTACTTC. It yields the protein CASAGGILSYEQYF.

This chain joins TRBV7-2 and TRBJ1-5; D is undetermined. CDR1 is SGHTA and CDR2 is FQGNSA in the germline V gene. V lost 5 bases, J lost 3 bases, and 8 bases lay in between. There are 13 residues in the CDR3. CDR3 sequence: CASSLIDNQPQHF. CDR3 DNA: TGTGCCAGCAGCCTCATAGACAATCAGCCCCAGCATTTT.

The chain is built from TRBV13 and TRBJ2-2; the match to TRBD2 covers 13 bases. V lost 0 bases and J lost 5; bases outside the gene matches: 0. The CDR3 spans 16 residues. The V gene's germline CDR1 is PRHDT and CDR2 FYEKMQ (reference sequence). The CDR3 spells CASSLGLAGGTGELFF. The CDR3 DNA reads as TGTGCCAGCAGCTTAGGACTAGCGGGGGGGACCGGGGAGCTGTTTTTT.

The chain recombines TRBV7-9 with TRBJ2-1; D gene unclear. Trimming left V 8 bases short and J 5 bases short, with 7 bases between. The germline CDR1 and CDR2 sequences are SEHNR and FQNEAQ (reference sequence). The CDR3 extends over 11 amino acids. This CDR3 reads CASRKNNEQFF. In nucleotides, the CDR3 is TGTGCCAGCCGAAAAAACAATGAGCAGTTCTTC.

The J gene is TRBJ2-7, the V gene TRBV7-2, with a weak D call TRBD2 (6 bases). V was shortened by 5 bases and J by 2 bases, with 19 bases between the two germline ends. CDR1 is SGHTA and CDR2 is FQGNSA in the germline V gene. This CDR3 has 16 amino acids. CDR3 DNA sequence: TGTGCCAGCAGCCTAACTTTTAGCGGTAGGGCCTACGAGCAGTACTTC. Translation gives CASSLTFSGRAYEQYF.

The chain employs TRBV6-5 and TRBJ2-3, with D unclear. The CDR3 sequence is 13 residues long. From germline, CDR1 is MNHEY and CDR2 SVGAGI. Trimming took 2 bases from V and 10 from J, leaving 13 bases between them. The CDR3: CASSYDGRSAQYF. The CDR3 DNA is TGTGCCAGCAGTTACGATGGAAGGTCGGCGCAGTATTTT.

The chain is built from TRBV7-6 and TRBJ2-3; D not certain. Germline loops: CDR1 SGHVS, CDR2 FNYEAQ. V lost 2 bases, J lost 2 bases, and 11 bases lay in between. The CDR3 runs to 15 residues. The CDR3 spells CASSLIGSYTDTQYF. The CDR3 nucleotides read TGTGCCAGCAGCTTAATTGGGTCCTACACAGATACGCAGTATTTT.

This clone was detected only once. V usage is TRBV27 and J usage is TRBJ1-2; D possibly corresponds to TRBD1 (6 bases). Trimming stripped 1 base from V and 6 bases from J, with 12 bases between. Per germline, CDR1 MNHEY and CDR2 SMNVEV (reference sequence). The length of the CDR3 is 14 residues. CDR3 residues: CASSLLGGLNGYTF. The CDR3 DNA follows: TGTGCCAGCAGTTTATTGGGGGGGCTGAATGGCTACACCTTC.

This chain uses TRBV28 with TRBJ1-1, with a weak D call TRBD1 (6 bases). The V end lost 6 bases, the J end lost 1 base, and 12 bases lay between the germline ends. Germline CDR1 MDHEN, CDR2 SYDVKM. CDR3 size: 14 residues. Here the CDR3 DNA reads TGTGCCAGCAGGATACAGGGCTGGAACACTGAAGCTTTCTTT. Its protein product is CASRIQGWNTEAFF.

The chain joins TRBV18 to TRBJ2-6, with 8 bases identical to TRBD1. Germline CDR1 and CDR2: KGHSH and LQKENI. V trimming: 4 bases; J trimming: 0 bases; junction bases outside the gene matches: 5. This CDR3 is built from 17 residues. CDR3 region: CASSRTGGGSGANVLTF. The CDR3 DNA sequence: TGTGCCAGCTCACGAACAGGGGGTGGCTCTGGGGCCAACGTCCTGACTTTC.

The chain couples TRBV5-6 to TRBJ1-2; D is unresolved. Germline loops: CDR1 SGHDT, CDR2 YYEEEE. The CDR3 has 14 amino acids. V lost 1 base to trimming and J lost 8 bases, with 15 bases between them. CDR3 residues: CASSLWEGLGGYTF. Written as DNA, the CDR3 is TGTGCCAGCAGCTTGTGGGAAGGGCTTGGCGGCTACACCTTC.

The gene calls are TRBV6-1 and TRBJ2-1; D may match TRBD1 or TRBD2 (5 bases each). V dropped 8 bases and J dropped 0 bases, with 14 bases sitting between them. The CDR3 has 15 amino acids. Germline loops: CDR1 MNHNS, CDR2 SASEGT. The CDR3 bases are TGTGCCAGCTGGGACCAGACGAGCTCCTACAATGAGCAGTTCTTC. Protein sequence: CASWDQTSSYNEQFF.

This chain connects TRBV11-3 to TRBJ1-1, with 9 positions matching TRBD1. The junction had 2 bases not matched to a gene; V was cut back by 0 bases and J by 0 bases. The CDR3 loop spans 16 amino acids. CDR1 and CDR2 (germline): SGHNT, YENEEA. CDR3 amino acids: CASSLEGTGMNTEAFF. As DNA, the CDR3 is TGTGCCAGCAGCTTAGAGGGGACAGGGATGAACACTGAAGCTTTCTTT.

The V call is TRBV4-1, the J call TRBJ1-1, with D possibly matching TRBD1 (5 bases). The CDR3 runs 16 residues. Trimming left V 6 bases short and J 4 bases short, with 21 bases between. The germline V gene encodes CDR1 MGHRA and CDR2 YSYEKL. CDR3 sequence reads: CASRPGTGGFVTEAFF. CDR3 nucleotides: TGCGCCAGCAGACCCGGGACGGGAGGTTTTGTCACTGAAGCTTTCTTT.

V and J are TRBV7-3 and TRBJ2-5, with TRBD2 as a possible D gene (7 bases). The CDR3 covers 15 residues. Deletions cut 2 bases from V and 2 bases from J, with 12 bases between. Germline V CDR1 and CDR2: SGHTA, FQGTGA. CDR3 region: CASSLGGGGQETQYF. The CDR3 DNA is TGTGCCAGCAGCTTAGGAGGGGGAGGGCAAGAGACCCAGTACTTC.